This T cell receptor beta chain was identified in a study of OX40 agonist ivuxolimab in advanced cancers. With regard to the full study: The costimulatory receptor OX40 (CD134) was targeted by ivuxolimab, a fully human IgG2 agonistic monoclonal antibody. The paper describes the monotherapy dose-escalation part (N of about 55 patients) of the phase I trial of ivuxolimab. Intravenous ivuxolimab was administered to patients every 2 weeks at six dose levels: 0.01, 0.1, 0.3, 1.5, 3 and 10 mg/kg. Among the roughly 54 dose-escalation patients, about 20 had hepatocellular carcinoma, approximately 15 melanoma, 9 renal cell carcinoma and 9 head and neck cancer. In the dose-escalation cohort, approximately 83% of patients were male, and the mean age was roughly 60 years with a range of about 20 to 80. The point of sequencing TCRbeta in the periphery was to test whether ivuxolimab changed TCR sequence diversity and drove clonal T-cell expansion. Patients were allowed to have had prior anti-PD-1, anti-PD-L1 or anti-CTLA-4 therapy, and 40% to 45% of the dose-escalation patients had previously received checkpoint inhibitors. Three dose-escalation patients achieved partial responses, one with hepatocellular carcinoma and two with cutaneous melanoma. The investigation overall reported the following: Low levels of normalized T-cell clonal expansion were also seen in some patients who did not respond. At doses of 0.1 to 3.0 mg/kg, clonal expansion of both CD4+ and CD8+ blood T cells was observed from baseline to week 6. On average, CD8+ T cells showed more expanded clones than CD4+ T cells after ivuxolimab. The antigen specificity of the clonally expanded peripheral T cells was not determined. Partial responders in the 0.1-3.0 mg/kg groups had among the lowest normalized peripheral clonal expansion, especially among CD8+ T cells.

The CDR3, from cysteine to phenylalanine, totals 15 residues. Only CDR3 DNA is held: 45 bases, read in frame from base 1. CDR1 and CDR2 are drawn from the germline V gene: MNHEY, SVGAGI. Between the V and J ends, shortened by 0 bases and 4 bases respectively, the junction contains 11 bases. As regards this clone: Its antigen has not been determined. No much larger clone exists at a distance of one base, and base qualities are not known.

To sequence the TCRbeta CDR3 region, genomic DNA was isolated from the sorted cells. The immunoSEQ Assay was used to sequence the TCRbeta CDR3 regions. Sourced from immuneACCESS, this table was stored by TCRdb with only in-frame sequences that have V and J called. A share of the clones is absent; for the studies checked, an unresolved V gene accounts for under half, and the remainder has no known explanation. This sample comprises about 25,000 clones, around four fifths of them detected only once. Of the sample, more than 25% is held by the ten largest clones. Patients with a history of autoimmune disease or receiving systemic immunosuppression were excluded from the trial. Peripheral blood for TCR sequencing was collected from all dose cohorts at baseline, on cycle 4 day 1, and on cycle 7 day 1. Samples were obtained from an open-label, multicenter, first-in-human phase I dose-escalation trial of ivuxolimab. Adults with locally advanced or metastatic head and neck squamous cell, hepatocellular, melanoma or renal cell carcinoma were enrolled in the trial. Before TCR sequencing, CD4+ T cells and CD8+ T cells from peripheral blood were sorted into separate populations.

The source is an adult with an advanced solid tumor such as melanoma, head and neck, liver or kidney cancer. The rearrangement joined TRBV6-5 to TRBJ2-3; the D segment could be TRBD2, given 6 matching bases. The material was CD4+ or CD8+ T cells sorted from blood, obtained in a trial of the OX40 agonist ivuxolimab. The CDR3 sequence is CASSYSSGVADTQYF. The nucleotide sequence reads as follows: TGTGCCAGCAGTTACTCGTCGGGAGTCGCAGATACGCAGTATTTT.